The 30 T cell receptor beta chains presented below share a single source sample, sequenced in a study of blood T cell repertoires in COVID-19. Here immunoSEQ multiplex PCR was the method, and the copy in TCRdb shows in-frame clones only, minus some. The table shows some 250,000 clones, with 70% to 90% occurring only once. Sequencing was carried out using peripheral blood. These receptors were obtained from a woman aged 35 to 49 who had recovered from COVID-19.

This chain joins TRBV3-1 (or the pseudogene TRBV3-2) and TRBJ2-3, with TRBD2 as a possible D gene (6 bases). CDR1 and CDR2 (germline): LGHDT, YNNKEL (reference sequence). This CDR3 has 18 residues. The ends were cut back, 1 base at V and 6 bases at J, with 23 bases in the middle. This chain's CDR3 is CASSQVLGGGMSTDTQYF. The CDR3 DNA sequence: TGTGCCAGCAGCCAAGTCCTAGGTGGGGGGATGTCCACGGATACGCAGTATTTT.

This CDR3 is CASLGGRANYGYTF. In nucleotides, the CDR3 is TGTGCCAGCCTCGGGGGACGGGCGAACTATGGCTACACCTTC. The chain joins TRBV5-8 to TRBJ1-2, with D possibly matching TRBD1 (5 bases). The CDR3 totals 14 residues. Trimming pared 7 bases from V and 2 bases from J, leaving 15 bases between. The germline gives CDR1 SGHTS, CDR2 YDEGEE.

V gene TRBV28 combines with J gene TRBJ2-5; a weak D match, TRBD1 (6 bases). This CDR3 region has 15 residues. From germline, CDR1 is MDHEN and CDR2 SYDVKM. The V end was cut by 6 bases, the J end by 2 bases, with 16 bases between. DNA for the CDR3: TGTGCCAGCAGACCCGAAAGGGGGTGGCAAGAGACCCAGTACTTC. This gives the protein CASRPERGWQETQYF.

V usage is TRBV5-1 and J usage is TRBJ1-1; the D is unclear. V lost 0 bases, J lost 7 bases, and 10 bases lay in between. Germline V gene lookup returns CDR1 SGHRS and CDR2 YFSETQ. There are 13 residues in the CDR3. In DNA, the CDR3 is TGCGCCAGCAGCTTGGCCGGAGGGCGTGAAGCTTTCTTT. This translates into CASSLAGGREAFF.

The CDR3 spells CAWSVARERGGRSDIQYF. The CDR3, as DNA: TGTGCCTGGAGTGTAGCCCGGGAGCGGGGGGGAAGGTCGGACATTCAGTACTTC. The rearrangement joins TRBV30 to TRBJ2-4; 10 bases fit TRBD2. The junction had 16 bases not matched to a gene; V was cut back by 0 bases and J by 8 bases. The CDR3 sequence is 18 residues long. Germline V gene lookup returns CDR1 GTSNPN and CDR2 SVGIG (reference sequence).

The chain has TRBV5-4 and TRBJ1-2; D remains unclear. V was cut by 1 base and J by 4 bases, with 14 bases left in between. The CDR3 has 15 residues. CDR1 is SGHNT and CDR2 is YYREEE in the germline V gene (reference sequence). In DNA form, the CDR3 reads TGTGCCAGCAGCTTGCGAGGGAGGCCGGGCTATGGCTACACCTTC. Its protein product is CASSLRGRPGYGYTF.

The V and J genes are TRBV30 and TRBJ2-5; tentatively, D is TRBD2 (5 bases). This CDR3 spans 13 amino acids. CDR1 and CDR2 (germline): GTSNPN, SVGIG (reference sequence). V shed 5 bases and J shed 5 bases, with 15 bases lying between them. For the CDR3, the DNA is TGTGCCTGGGGTACTTCCCGCGGGGAGACCCAGTACTTC. Protein sequence: CAWGTSRGETQYF.

The J gene is TRBJ1-2, the V gene TRBV19, with 7 bases aligning to TRBD1. J was trimmed by 5 bases and V by 4 bases; bases with no gene match: 4. This CDR3 spans 13 amino acids. Germline values: CDR1 LNHDA, CDR2 SQIVND (reference sequence). CDR3 protein: CASSRDRPYGYTF. The DNA for the CDR3 is TGTGCCAGTAGTAGGGACAGACCGTATGGCTACACCTTC.

V usage is TRBV13 and J usage is TRBJ1-3; D is possibly TRBD1 (6 bases). Germline V gives CDR1 PRHDT, CDR2 FYEKMQ (reference sequence). This CDR3 region has 16 residues. Deletions cut 2 bases from V and 1 base from J, with 12 bases between. The CDR3 protein is CASSLWGGPSGNTIYF. CDR3 in DNA: TGTGCCAGCAGCTTATGGGGGGGGCCATCTGGAAACACCATATATTTT.

The chain carries TRBV7-9 and TRBJ2-6, with 8 bases matching TRBD2. Germline CDR1 SEHNR, CDR2 FQNEAQ (reference sequence). J gave up 0 bases and V 8 bases, and 6 bases lay outside the gene matches. This CDR3 comprises 16 residues. CDR3 protein: CASPGGGSSGANVLTF. The CDR3 bases are TGTGCCAGCCCCGGGGGGGGAAGCTCTGGGGCCAACGTCCTGACTTTC.

The V and J genes are TRBV5-1 and TRBJ2-1; the match to TRBD2 covers 9 bases. CDR1 is SGHRS and CDR2 is YFSETQ in the germline V gene. This CDR3 contains 14 residues. The J segment lost 6 bases and the V segment lost 6 bases, leaving 7 bases of the junction unmatched. CDR3 in DNA: TGCGCCAGCACGGGGCGGGAGGGTGCCAATGAGCAGTTCTTC. This translates into CASTGREGANEQFF.

The chain links TRBV19 to TRBJ2-3; TRBD1 matches at 7 bases. The CDR3 has 15 residues. Germline assignment: CDR1 LNHDA and CDR2 SQIVND (reference sequence). Trimming at V came to 4 bases and at J to 4 bases, leaving 8 bases not matched to a gene. The CDR3 loop is CASSTSTGLADTQYF. DNA of the CDR3: TGTGCCAGTAGTACTTCGACAGGGTTGGCAGATACGCAGTATTTT.

The chain carries TRBV28 and TRBJ2-7, with D perhaps matching TRBD2 (6 bases). The germline CDR1 and CDR2 sequences are MDHEN and SYDVKM. The length of the CDR3 is 12 residues. Trimming removed 4 bases at V and 9 bases at J, with 13 bases between. The CDR3 nucleotides are TGTGCCAGCAGTTGGAGGGCAGGCGGGCAGTACTTC. It encodes CASSWRAGGQYF.

The chain couples TRBV5-1 to TRBJ2-3, with D unclear. Trimming took off 0 bases at V and 4 bases at J, with 6 bases between the two ends. Germline-derived CDR1 and CDR2 are SGHRS and YFSETQ. The CDR3 totals 13 residues. CDR3 in amino acids: CASSLDPPDTQYF. Written as DNA, the CDR3 is TGCGCCAGCAGCTTGGATCCTCCAGATACGCAGTATTTT.

The V gene is TRBV13, the J gene TRBJ2-5; D may be TRBD2 (6 bases). Germline loops: CDR1 PRHDT, CDR2 FYEKMQ (reference sequence). The CDR3 has 13 amino acids. Trimming pared 3 bases from V and 1 base from J, leaving 6 bases between. The CDR3 reads CASSLRGQETQYF. Here the CDR3 DNA reads TGTGCCAGCAGCTTGCGGGGCCAAGAGACCCAGTACTTC. The full variable domain, completed using reference TRBV13 and TRBJ2-5, is AAGVIQSPRHLIKEKRETATLKCYPIPRHDTVYWYQQGPGQDPQFLISFYEKMQSDKGSIPDRFSAQQFSDYHSELNMSSLELGDSALYFCASSLRGQETQYFGPGTRLLVL.

V gene TRBV24-1 combines with J gene TRBJ1-2, with D hard to call. This CDR3 has 13 residues. Trimming removed 6 bases from V and 1 base from J, with 8 bases in between. Germline CDR1 and CDR2: KGHDR and SFDVKD. CDR3 sequence reads: CATSRAGNYGYTF. Here the CDR3 DNA reads TGTGCCACCAGTAGGGCGGGTAACTATGGCTACACCTTC.

The chain has TRBV7-9 and TRBJ2-3; tentatively, D is TRBD1 (5 bases). Trimming shortened V by 1 base and J by 4 bases, and 9 bases separated the two germline ends. Germline assignment: CDR1 SEHNR and CDR2 FQNEAQ (reference sequence). The CDR3 spans 14 residues. The CDR3 region is CASSLEGSADTQYF. The CDR3 DNA follows: TGTGCCAGCAGCTTAGAGGGGTCAGCAGATACGCAGTATTTT.

The chain employs TRBV11-3 and TRBJ2-3; D gene ambiguous. Germline V gene lookup returns CDR1 SGHNT and CDR2 YENEEA. CDR3 length: 14 amino acids. The V end was cut by 5 bases, the J end by 6 bases, with 15 bases between. The CDR3 reads CASSPGSIWDTQYF. CDR3 DNA: TGTGCCAGCAGCCCCGGGTCCATCTGGGATACGCAGTATTTT.

This clone was observed a single time. The chain uses TRBV30 and TRBJ1-5, with 7 bases fitting TRBD1. V shed 5 bases and J 2 bases; nucleotides not matched to a gene: 3. CDR3 size: 13 residues. CDR1 is GTSNPN and CDR2 is SVGIG in the germline V gene (reference sequence). This CDR3 reads CAWDTGGNQPQHF. In DNA form, the CDR3 reads TGTGCCTGGGATACAGGGGGCAATCAGCCCCAGCATTTT.

This sequence joins TRBV18 and TRBJ2-1; unclear D gene. Between the trimmed V and J ends, which lost 0 bases and 0 bases, there was a span of 12 bases. The germline CDR1 and CDR2 sequences are KGHSH and LQKENI. This CDR3 is built from 17 residues. The CDR3, as DNA: TGTGCCAGCTCACCACCGGTCCCCCCCGGCTCCTACAATGAGCAGTTCTTC. Translated, it gives CASSPPVPPGSYNEQFF.

The chain joins TRBV19 to TRBJ2-2, with D perhaps TRBD2 (5 bases). Germline V gene lookup returns CDR1 LNHDA and CDR2 SQIVND (reference sequence). The V end lost 6 bases, the J end lost 1 base, and 12 bases lay between the germline ends. The CDR3 spans 15 residues. The CDR3 DNA follows: TGTGCCAGTAGGGCCAGCGGCGGGAACACCGGGGAGCTGTTTTTT. Encoded protein: CASRASGGNTGELFF.

This clone has a handful of counts. V gene TRBV12-5 combines with J gene TRBJ1-2, with 12 bases identical to TRBD1. V trimming: 0 bases; J trimming: 5 bases; junction bases outside the gene matches: 4. The CDR3 runs 16 residues. Germline loops: CDR1 LGHNT, CDR2 FRNRAP. The CDR3 loop reads CASGLVRDRGPYGYTF. CDR3 nucleotides: TGTGCTAGTGGTTTGGTACGGGACAGGGGGCCGTATGGCTACACCTTC.

The chain combines TRBV5-1 with TRBJ2-1; D gene uncertain. The V gene's germline CDR1 is SGHRS and CDR2 YFSETQ. V dropped 3 bases and J dropped 9 bases, with 13 bases sitting between them. The CDR3 covers 13 residues. The chain's CDR3 is CASSSQLAAEQFF. CDR3 coding DNA: TGCGCCAGCAGCTCACAGCTCGCCGCTGAGCAGTTCTTC.

This chain uses TRBV27 with TRBJ1-2; D gene ambiguous. This CDR3 spans 14 amino acids. The V and J ends lost 0 bases and 2 bases respectively, with 7 bases between them. Germline lookup yields CDR1 MNHEY and CDR2 SMNVEV (reference sequence). CDR3 residues: CASSLSPGNYGYTF. Here the CDR3 DNA reads TGTGCCAGCAGTTTATCCCCAGGAAACTATGGCTACACCTTC.

V usage is TRBV30 and J usage is TRBJ1-5, with D perhaps TRBD1 (6 bases). The V end was cut by 1 base, the J end by 5 bases, with 12 bases between. The length of the CDR3 is 14 residues. Per germline, CDR1 GTSNPN and CDR2 SVGIG (reference sequence). CDR3 sequence: CAWSAGTPHQPQHF. CDR3 DNA: TGTGCCTGGAGTGCCGGGACACCCCATCAGCCCCAGCATTTT. Full variable domain (rest looked up from reference TRBV30 and TRBJ1-5): SQTIHQWPATLVQPVGSPLSLECTVEGTSNPNLYWYRQAAGRGLQLLFYSVGIGQISSEVPQNLSASRPQDRQFILSSKKLLLSDSGFYLCAWSAGTPHQPQHFGDGTRLSIL.

This clone appeared a single time. The chain links TRBV6-6 to TRBJ1-1; D is perhaps TRBD1 (6 bases). V lost 5 bases and J 4 bases, leaving 14 bases between the germline ends. CDR3 length: 14 amino acids. CDR1 and CDR2 from the germline V gene are MNHNY and SVGAGI (reference sequence). The CDR3 DNA follows: TGTGCCAGCAGTCTGGGGGCTACCGGCACTGAAGCTTTCTTT. Translated, it gives CASSLGATGTEAFF.

The chain recombines TRBV19 with TRBJ2-3, with 11 bases identical to TRBD1. The trim removed 6 bases at V and 4 bases at J, leaving 6 bases unmatched. The CDR3 covers 15 residues. From germline, CDR1 is LNHDA and CDR2 SQIVND (reference sequence). The DNA of the CDR3 is TGTGCCAGTAGCCCAGGACAGGGGGCCCCAGATACGCAGTATTTT. This gives the protein CASSPGQGAPDTQYF.

The chain links TRBV11-2 to TRBJ1-2; perhaps TRBD1 as D (6 bases). The CDR3 contains 17 residues. Trimming left V 5 bases short and J 4 bases short, with 23 bases between. Germline V CDR1 and CDR2: SGHAT, FQNNGV. In nucleotides, the CDR3 is TGTGCCAGCAGCGATTCGGGGGGCGGTCGATTCGTCTATGGCTACACCTTC. This sequence encodes CASSDSGGGRFVYGYTF.

This chain joins TRBV19 and TRBJ2-5; possibly TRBD2 for D (6 bases). CDR3 size: 13 residues. The V end was cut by 9 bases, the J end by 5 bases, with 16 bases between. CDR1 LNHDA and CDR2 SQIVND come from the germline V gene (reference sequence). In DNA, the CDR3 is TGTGCCAGCCACCGGCGGGGCACGGAGACCCAGTACTTC. The encoded protein is CASHRRGTETQYF.

The count of this clone is one. V usage is TRBV19 and J usage is TRBJ2-1; 9 positions agree with TRBD2. This CDR3 is built from 14 residues. CDR1 is LNHDA, CDR2 SQIVND, per germline (reference sequence). Trimming took 4 bases from V and 4 from J; bases not matched to a gene: 2. CDR3 in DNA: TGTGCCAGTAGTACTAGCGGGATTTACAATGAGCAGTTCTTC. Protein product: CASSTSGIYNEQFF.